This entry lists 22 T cell receptor beta chains sequenced from one sample in a study of cytomegalovirus exposure and HLA in healthy donors. In the PCR, 60 Vbeta and 13 Jbeta primers were used. Produced via immunoSEQ multiplex PCR; TCRdb's table is partial and in-frame only. The sample holds hundreds of thousands of clones; more than 55% are singletons and the top ten take 2% to 2.5%. Material: PBMCs. These receptors all come from a female donor in good health and CMV-seronegative.

Comments on this clone: Mismatch with germline at one junction end may stem from a read error. This rearrangement joins TRBV7-9 to TRBJ2-3; 8 bases align to TRBD1. CDR1 and CDR2 from the germline V gene are SEHNR and FQNEAQ (reference sequence). This CDR3 comprises 15 residues. The CDR3: CSSSSGQGLEDTQYF. The CDR3 DNA reads TGTTCCAGCAGCTCTGGACAGGGTCTAGAAGATACGCAGTATTTT.

V and J are TRBV28 and TRBJ1-4, with 7 bases identical to TRBD1. This CDR3 has 15 residues. V was pared by 6 bases and J by 7 bases, with 11 bases of the junction left unmatched. The germline CDR1 and CDR2 sequences are MDHEN and SYDVKM. DNA for the CDR3: TGTGCCAGCAGCCGTGGGGGACAGATGAGTGAAAAACTGTTTTTT. The encoded protein is CASSRGGQMSEKLFF.

The chain is built from TRBV27 and TRBJ2-3, with D unclear. V was cut by 8 bases and J by 0 bases, with 12 bases left in between. The CDR3 sequence is 14 residues long. In germline, CDR1 is MNHEY, CDR2 SMNVEV (reference sequence). CDR3 region: CASSRLTSTDTQYF. The CDR3 nucleotides are TGTGCCAGCTCACGACTCACTAGCACAGATACGCAGTATTTT.

This chain connects TRBV5-1 to TRBJ2-1, with D tentatively TRBD1 (5 bases). CDR1 and CDR2 from the germline V gene are SGHRS and YFSETQ. CDR3 length: 13 amino acids. The germline V and J ends were trimmed by 0 bases and 6 bases, with 7 bases remaining between them. The CDR3 sequence: CASSLGQINEQFF. The CDR3 DNA reads as TGCGCCAGCAGCTTGGGACAGATCAATGAGCAGTTCTTC. Combining the CDR3 with reference TRBV5-1 and TRBJ2-1 gives the whole variable domain KAGVTQTPRYLIKTRGQQVTLSCSPISGHRSVSWYQQTPGQGLQFLFEYFSETQRNKGNFPGRFSGRQFSNSRSEMNVSTLELGDSALYLCASSLGQINEQFFGPGTRLTVL.

Regarding this clone: Other DNA variants within this sample encode the same CDR3. The rearrangement uses TRBV5-1 and TRBJ1-1; 8 bases match TRBD1. The junction had 6 bases not matched to a gene; V was cut back by 4 bases and J by 4 bases. Germline lookup yields CDR1 SGHRS and CDR2 YFSETQ. CDR3 size: 14 residues. This CDR3 reads CASSLGQGGTEAFF. CDR3 sequence (DNA): TGCGCCAGCAGCCTAGGACAGGGCGGCACTGAAGCTTTCTTT.

This chain joins TRBV5-4 and TRBJ2-1, with 11 positions matching TRBD2. Germline V gives CDR1 SGHNT, CDR2 YYREEE (reference sequence). With V trimmed by 0 bases and J by 5 bases, 4 bases remained unmatched. This CDR3 spans 16 amino acids. The CDR3: CASSLASGRSNNEQFF. The CDR3 nucleotides read TGTGCCAGCAGCTTGGCTAGCGGGAGGAGTAACAATGAGCAGTTCTTC.

The gene calls are TRBV12-5 and TRBJ1-1; unclear D gene. V was clipped by 6 bases and J by 11 bases, with 16 bases between them. This CDR3 has 12 residues. Germline V gene lookup returns CDR1 LGHNT and CDR2 FRNRAP. The CDR3 coding sequence is TGTGCTAGTGGGTTCGAAGCCACTCGGGCTTTCTTT. Its protein product is CASGFEATRAFF.

Note on this clone: The junction does not match germline at one end; this may be a read error. The CDR3 DNA follows: TGTTCCAGCAGCTTAGTGTCGCGGTGGGGAAACACCATATATTTT. This gives the protein CSSSLVSRWGNTIYF. The chain is built from TRBV7-9 and TRBJ1-3, with D unresolved. From germline, CDR1 is SEHNR and CDR2 FQNEAQ (reference sequence). This CDR3 spans 15 amino acids.

The chain links TRBV29-1 to TRBJ2-3; D perhaps matches TRBD1 (5 bases). Trimming shortened V by 6 bases and J by 1 base, and 8 bases separated the two germline ends. This CDR3 is 12 amino acids long. Per germline, CDR1 SQVTM and CDR2 ANQGSEA. This CDR3 reads CSVATGTDTQYF. CDR3 nucleotides: TGCAGCGTGGCGACAGGCACAGATACGCAGTATTTT.

The chain carries TRBV7-9 and TRBJ2-3; the D is unclear. The V gene lost 3 bases and the J gene lost 4 bases, with 5 bases spanning the gap. The CDR3 loop spans 12 amino acids. Germline V gene lookup returns CDR1 SEHNR and CDR2 FQNEAQ (reference sequence). The DNA for the CDR3 is TGTGCCAGCAGCTTGGCCCCAGATACGCAGTATTTT. It specifies CASSLAPDTQYF. Looking up the rest from reference TRBV7-9 and TRBJ2-3 gives the full variable domain: DTGVSQNPRHKITKRGQNVTFRCDPISEHNRLYWYRQTLGQGPEFLTYFQNEAQLEKSRLLSDRFSAERPKGSFSTLEIQRTEQGDSAMYLCASSLAPDTQYFGPGTRLTVL.

The genes are TRBV9 and TRBJ2-2; 12 bases line up with TRBD2. The CDR3 runs to 14 residues. The junction had 4 bases not matched to a gene; V was cut back by 3 bases and J by 10 bases. The germline V gene has CDR1 SGDLS and CDR2 YYNGEE. The CDR3 region has the DNA TGTGCCAGCAGCGCACTAGCGGGAGGTGCGGAGCTGTTTTTT. Its protein product is CASSALAGGAELFF. Together with reference TRBV9 and TRBJ2-2, the CDR3 gives the full variable domain: DSGVTQTPKHLITATGQRVTLRCSPRSGDLSVYWYQQSLDQGLQFLIQYYNGEERAKGNILERFSAQQFPDLHSELNLSSLELGDSALYFCASSALAGGAELFFGEGSRLTVL.

This clone has only one observation. The J gene is TRBJ2-5, the V gene TRBV30, with D possibly matching TRBD2 (5 bases). Trimming cost V 2 bases and J 4 bases, with 11 bases left between them. This CDR3 has 13 residues. Per germline, CDR1 GTSNPN and CDR2 SVGIG (reference sequence). The CDR3 spells CAWSSGFGETQYF. For the CDR3, the DNA is TGTGCCTGGAGTTCGGGGTTTGGAGAGACCCAGTACTTC. Combining the CDR3 with reference TRBV30 and TRBJ2-5 gives the whole variable domain SQTIHQWPATLVQPVGSPLSLECTVEGTSNPNLYWYRQAAGRGLQLLFYSVGIGQISSEVPQNLSASRPQDRQFILSSKKLLLSDSGFYLCAWSSGFGETQYFGPGTRLLVL.

This clone was counted only a few times. The genes are TRBV5-1 and TRBJ2-7; 7 bases fit TRBD1. V shed 2 bases, J shed 0 bases, and the junction held 5 bases outside the gene matches. The CDR3 loop spans 15 amino acids. Germline CDR1 and CDR2: SGHRS and YFSETQ. CDR3 residues: CASSFEGQTSYEQYF. As DNA, the CDR3 is TGCGCCAGCAGCTTTGAGGGACAGACCTCCTACGAGCAGTACTTC.

This chain links TRBV6-6 with TRBJ2-5; D perhaps matches TRBD2 (6 bases). The germline V and J ends were trimmed by 2 bases and 0 bases, with 10 bases remaining between them. The CDR3 runs to 15 residues. Germline V gene data show CDR1 as MNHNY and CDR2 as SVGAGI (reference sequence). CDR3 coding DNA: TGTGCCAGCAGTTACGAGGGACTCAACCAAGAGACCCAGTACTTC. It specifies CASSYEGLNQETQYF.

As DNA, the CDR3 is TGCGCCAGCAGCCTACGCGGGGGCGAGCAGTACTTC. Protein: CASSLRGGEQYF. The chain links TRBV4-1 to TRBJ2-7, with 7 bases aligning to TRBD2. In germline, CDR1 is MGHRA, CDR2 YSYEKL. The CDR3 length is 12 residues. V lost 4 bases to trimming and J lost 6 bases; unmatched junction nucleotides: 3.

This clone appeared once. The chain joins TRBV11-3 to TRBJ1-3; D remains ambiguous. CDR1 and CDR2 (germline): SGHNT, YENEEA. V lost 4 bases to trimming and J lost 1 base, with 5 bases between them. The CDR3 has 13 amino acids. The CDR3 loop reads CASSSLSGNTIYF. The DNA of the CDR3 is TGTGCCAGCAGCTCCTTATCTGGAAACACCATATATTTT.

V and J are TRBV30 and TRBJ1-1; 7 nucleotides align to TRBD1. Trimming at V came to 0 bases and at J to 4 bases, leaving 2 bases not matched to a gene. The CDR3 is 13 amino acids. Germline V gene lookup returns CDR1 GTSNPN and CDR2 SVGIG (reference sequence). CDR3 DNA sequence: TGTGCCTGGAGTGTGACAGGGCTCACTGAAGCTTTCTTT. Protein: CAWSVTGLTEAFF.

This clone was seen more than once but under ten times. This chain links TRBV21-1 with TRBJ1-5; the table's TRBD1 call for D was not verified on the DNA. TRBV21-1 is described as a pseudogene. This CDR3 comprises 15 residues. CDR3 sequence reads: CASSNRQDSNQPQHF. The CDR3 DNA follows: TGTGCCAGCAGCAACAGACAGGATAGCAATCAGCCCCAGCATTTT.

This rearrangement joins TRBV10-3 to TRBJ2-2; 11 nucleotides agree with TRBD1. J gave up 2 bases and V 9 bases, and 5 bases lay outside the gene matches. The CDR3 runs 15 residues. The V gene's germline CDR1 is ENHRY and CDR2 SYGVKD. CDR3 in amino acids: CAMVGQGANTGELFF. DNA of the CDR3: TGTGCCATGGTAGGACAGGGGGCCAACACCGGGGAGCTGTTTTTT.

The table lists this clone with a few counts. V is TRBV7-9 and J is TRBJ1-4; weak D call: TRBD1 (6 bases). This CDR3 has 13 amino acids. Germline CDR1 is SEHNR and CDR2 is FQNEAQ (reference sequence). V lost 6 bases and J lost 8, with 13 bases in between. CDR3 loop: CASSRGHREKLFF. The CDR3 nucleotides are TGTGCCAGCAGTCGGGGACATCGGGAAAAACTGTTTTTT.

The chain combines TRBV23-1 with TRBJ1-2; D may be TRBD1 (5 bases). TRBV23-1 is recorded as an ORF, its role being uncertain. This CDR3 contains 14 residues. V was pared by 7 bases and J by 12 bases, with 24 bases between. CDR3 coding DNA: TGCGCCAGCAAAACGACAGACTTGAACTATTTCAACACCTTC. Translation: CASKTTDLNYFNTF.

This rearrangement joins TRBV16 to TRBJ2-7; the match to TRBD2 covers 14 bases. This CDR3 comprises 14 residues. From germline, CDR1 is KGHSY and CDR2 FQNENV. The V and J ends lost 3 bases and 13 bases, in that order; junction bases with no gene match: 8. In DNA form, the CDR3 reads TGTGCCAGCAGCCAGGGACTAGCGGGAGAGGATCCTTACTTC. Amino acid sequence: CASSQGLAGEDPYF.